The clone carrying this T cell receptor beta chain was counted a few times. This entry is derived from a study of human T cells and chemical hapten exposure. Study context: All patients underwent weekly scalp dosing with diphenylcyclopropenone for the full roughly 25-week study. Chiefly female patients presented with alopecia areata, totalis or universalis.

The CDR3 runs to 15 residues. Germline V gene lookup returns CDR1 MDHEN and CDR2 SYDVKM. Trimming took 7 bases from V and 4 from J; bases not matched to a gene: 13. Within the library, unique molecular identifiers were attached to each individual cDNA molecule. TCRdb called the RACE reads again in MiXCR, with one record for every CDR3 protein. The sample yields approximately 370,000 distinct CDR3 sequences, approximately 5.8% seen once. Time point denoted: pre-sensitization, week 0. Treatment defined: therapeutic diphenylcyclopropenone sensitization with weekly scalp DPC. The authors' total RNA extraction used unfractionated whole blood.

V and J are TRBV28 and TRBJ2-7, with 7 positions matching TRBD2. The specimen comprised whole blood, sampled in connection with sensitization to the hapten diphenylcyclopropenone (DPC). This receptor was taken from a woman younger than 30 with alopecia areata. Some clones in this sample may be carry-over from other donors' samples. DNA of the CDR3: TGTGCCAGCACCCTGGGGGGGGGGAATCAATACGAGCAGTACTTC. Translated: CASTLGGGNQYEQYF.